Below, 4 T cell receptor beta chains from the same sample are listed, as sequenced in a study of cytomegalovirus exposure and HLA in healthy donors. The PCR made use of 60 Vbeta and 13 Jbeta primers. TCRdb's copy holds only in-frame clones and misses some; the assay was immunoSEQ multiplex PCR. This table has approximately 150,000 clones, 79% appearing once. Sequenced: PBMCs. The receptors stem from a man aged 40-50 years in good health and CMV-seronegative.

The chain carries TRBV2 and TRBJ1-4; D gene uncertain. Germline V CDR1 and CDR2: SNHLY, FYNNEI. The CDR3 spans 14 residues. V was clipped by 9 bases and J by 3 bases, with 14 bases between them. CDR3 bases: TGTGCCAGTAGGAGTGGCTCAGCTAATGAAAAACTGTTTTTT. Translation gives CASRSGSANEKLFF. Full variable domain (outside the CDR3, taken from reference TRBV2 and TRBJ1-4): EPEVTQTPSHQVTQMGQEVILRCVPISNHLYFYWYRQILGQKVEFLVSFYNNEISEKSEIFDDQFSVERPDGSNFTLKIRSTKLEDSAMYFCASRSGSANEKLFFGSGTQLSVL.

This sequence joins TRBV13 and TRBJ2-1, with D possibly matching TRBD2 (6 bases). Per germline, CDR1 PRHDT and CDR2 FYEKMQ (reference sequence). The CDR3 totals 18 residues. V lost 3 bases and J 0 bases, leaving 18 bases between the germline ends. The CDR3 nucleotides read TGTGCCAGCAGCTTTGTTCAGTCGGGAGCTCTCTCCTACAATGAGCAGTTCTTC. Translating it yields CASSFVQSGALSYNEQFF.

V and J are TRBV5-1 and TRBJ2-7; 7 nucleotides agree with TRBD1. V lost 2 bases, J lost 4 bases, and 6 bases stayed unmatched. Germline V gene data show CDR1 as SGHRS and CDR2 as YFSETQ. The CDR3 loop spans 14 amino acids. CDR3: CASSLTGTDYEQYF. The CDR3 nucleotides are TGCGCCAGCAGCTTAACCGGGACAGATTACGAGCAGTACTTC.

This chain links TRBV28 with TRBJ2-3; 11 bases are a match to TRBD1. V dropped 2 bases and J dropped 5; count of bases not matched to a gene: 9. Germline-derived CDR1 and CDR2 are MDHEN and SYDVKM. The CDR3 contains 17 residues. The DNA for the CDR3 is TGTGCCAGCAGTTTAGCCCGGGACAGGGGGTATCAAGATACGCAGTATTTT. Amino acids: CASSLARDRGYQDTQYF.